This entry is about one T cell receptor beta chain. What it recognizes is unknown. V was cut by 5 bases and J by 0 bases, with 8 bases left in between. The germline CDR1 and CDR2 sequences are SEHNR and FQNEAQ (reference sequence). The CDR3 has 14 residues. These data are taken from a study of T cell responses to AZD1222 COVID-19 vaccine. About the study: Second-dose intervals near 4 or 12 weeks were combined.

Sequenced by immunoSEQ multiplex PCR; TCRdb stores in-frame clones only, minus some. Among about 92,000 clones listed, under 90% were seen once. Whole-study findings and limits: Only six people who got AZD1222 tested seropositive at baseline. Donors were largely white British and mainly female; clonal diversity was possibly underestimated.

The TCR comes from an adult in good health. This chain links TRBV7-9 with TRBJ1-3; maybe TRBD1 (5 bases). Source: peripheral blood, taken on day 0 of AZD1222 vaccination. In DNA, the CDR3 is TGTGCCAGCAGCGGAACAGGCTCTGGAAACACCATATATTTT. It specifies CASSGTGSGNTIYF.